These 26 T cell receptor beta chains were all obtained from the same sample, sequenced in a study of T cell repertoires in cytomegalovirus infection. MiXCR, run by TCRdb on the reads, gives a single entry per CDR3 protein. The data hold around 100,000 distinct CDR3 sequences, with roughly 39% observed a single time. For these receptors, no antigen is known. This specimen consisted of CD8+ T cells from cultured PBMCs, obtained from culture after CMV antigen stimulation. The receptors derive from a human donor in good health (CMV status not recorded). Some clones in this sample may be carry-over from other donors' samples.

J is TRBJ2-7 and V is TRBV12-3 or TRBV12-4; D unresolved. The germline V and J ends were trimmed by 3 bases and 5 bases, with 5 bases remaining between them. CDR3 length equals 11 residues. The CDR3 loop is CASSFRDEQYF. For the CDR3, the DNA is TGTGCCAGCAGTTTTAGGGACGAGCAGTACTTC.

The chain uses TRBV6-8 and TRBJ2-7; D unclear. This CDR3 has 15 amino acids. Germline CDR1 is MNHGY and CDR2 is SAAAGT. V lost 4 bases, J lost 0 bases, and 13 bases lay in between. CDR3 sequence reads: CASSLSASLSYEQYF. In DNA form, the CDR3 reads TGTGCCAGCAGTTTGAGTGCATCACTCTCCTACGAGCAGTACTTC.

This clonotype was found once. The V gene is TRBV7-6, the J gene TRBJ2-2; D might be TRBD1 or TRBD2, each matching 5 bases. The CDR3 spans 14 residues. Germline V CDR1 and CDR2: SGHVS, FNYEAQ. V shed 5 bases and J shed 4 bases, with 11 bases lying between them. DNA of the CDR3: TGTGCCAGCAGCCTGGGACCGCGCACCGGGGAGCTGTTTTTT. This translates into CASSLGPRTGELFF.

This clonotype came up many times. This chain connects TRBV28 to TRBJ2-2, with 7 bases identical to TRBD1. V gave up 5 bases and J gave up 5 bases; unmatched junction bases: 11. The V gene's germline CDR1 is MDHEN and CDR2 SYDVKM. The CDR3 extends over 16 amino acids. The CDR3 here is CASSQLGQAVTGELFF. The CDR3 coding sequence is TGTGCCAGCAGTCAACTCGGACAGGCTGTTACCGGGGAGCTGTTTTTT. Filled out from reference TRBV28 and TRBJ2-2, the complete variable domain reads DVKVTQSSRYLVKRTGEKVFLECVQDMDHENMFWYRQDPGLGLRLIYFSYDVKMKEKGDIPEGYSVSREKKERFSLILESASTNQTSMYLCASSQLGQAVTGELFFGEGSRLTVL.

The chain carries TRBV6-5 and TRBJ1-4; no definite D call. This CDR3 has 13 residues. The V gene lost 7 bases and the J gene lost 7 bases, with 13 bases spanning the gap. The germline CDR1 and CDR2 sequences are MNHEY and SVGAGI. CDR3 bases: TGTGCCAGCATGGAGGGTAGCAGTGAAAAACTGTTTTTT. Amino acid sequence: CASMEGSSEKLFF.

Worth noting for this clonotype: A much larger clone differs by one base, so this may be a read error. CDR3 nucleotide sequence: TGTGCCAGAAGCTTTGGCGGGGCAGATACGCAGTATTTT. It translates to CARSFGGADTQYF. V gene TRBV5-4 combines with J gene TRBJ2-3, with a possible D match to TRBD2 (6 bases). Germline V gene lookup returns CDR1 SGHNT and CDR2 YYREEE (reference sequence). The CDR3 spans 13 residues.

This clonotype appeared many times. V gene TRBV2 combines with J gene TRBJ2-1; D may be TRBD2 (5 bases). CDR1 is SNHLY and CDR2 is FYNNEI in the germline V gene. This CDR3 has 15 amino acids. Trimming shortened V by 8 bases and J by 0 bases, and 14 bases separated the two germline ends. This CDR3 reads CASVPTGSSYNEQFF. The DNA for the CDR3 is TGTGCCAGCGTACCGACTGGGAGCTCCTACAATGAGCAGTTCTTC.

The chain carries TRBV27 and TRBJ2-5, with TRBD1 matching over 7 bases. Germline CDR1 reads MNHEY; CDR2 reads SMNVEV (reference sequence). This CDR3 spans 15 amino acids. Trimming removed 4 bases from V and 3 bases from J; junction bases left unmatched: 8. The CDR3: CASSSPRGIEETQYF. The CDR3, as DNA: TGTGCCAGCAGTTCCCCCAGGGGGATTGAAGAGACCCAGTACTTC.

This clonotype was picked up a small number of times. This chain uses TRBV4-1 with TRBJ1-5; the D is unclear. Germline V gene sequence: CDR1 MGHRA, CDR2 YSYEKL. V lost 0 bases and J lost 0, with 6 bases in between. The CDR3 extends over 15 amino acids. The CDR3: CASSQDARSNQPQHF. The CDR3 DNA follows: TGCGCCAGCAGCCAAGATGCGCGTAGCAATCAGCCCCAGCATTTT.

The V and J genes are TRBV6-5 and TRBJ1-1; D not certain. CDR1 and CDR2 (germline): MNHEY, SVGAGI. There are 14 residues in the CDR3. The V end was cut by 0 bases, the J end by 3 bases, with 8 bases between. CDR3 bases: TGTGCCAGCAGTTACTCAGGGCTGGACACTGAAGCTTTCTTT. Its translation is CASSYSGLDTEAFF.

This clonotype has just a few counts. This sequence joins TRBV7-6 and TRBJ2-1; 9 bases map to TRBD1. The CDR3 totals 15 residues. V lost 3 bases, J lost 7 bases, and 7 bases stayed unmatched. CDR1 is SGHVS, CDR2 FNYEAQ, per germline. The CDR3 region is CASSFGTGSGNEQFF. The CDR3, as DNA: TGTGCCAGCAGCTTTGGGACAGGGTCAGGGAATGAGCAGTTCTTC.

CDR3 in DNA: TGTGCCAGCAGCCCAGAAATAAAGGTCTACGAGCAGTACTTC. It codes for CASSPEIKVYEQYF. V and J are TRBV2 and TRBJ2-7, with no clear D. This CDR3 has 14 residues. In germline, CDR1 is SNHLY, CDR2 FYNNEI. Trimming removed 6 bases at V and 3 bases at J, with 15 bases between.

V and J are TRBV4-1 and TRBJ1-1; TRBD1 is a possible D gene (5 bases). Trimming left V 1 base short and J 3 bases short, with 9 bases between. CDR1 and CDR2 from the germline V gene are MGHRA and YSYEKL. The CDR3 has 14 residues. CDR3 bases: TGCGCCAGCAGCCAAGGGAGGACATACACTGAAGCTTTCTTT. It encodes CASSQGRTYTEAFF.

V gene TRBV6-1 combines with J gene TRBJ2-7; maybe TRBD2 (5 bases). The CDR3 consists of 13 residues. Germline values: CDR1 MNHNS, CDR2 SASEGT. V was cut by 5 bases and J by 5 bases, with 13 bases left in between. As DNA, the CDR3 is TGTGCCAGCAGTCGCCTAGAGGGAAACGAGCAGTACTTC. Protein sequence: CASSRLEGNEQYF.

This clonotype was detected ten times or more. J is TRBJ2-7 and V is TRBV7-8, with D possibly matching TRBD1 (6 bases). From germline, CDR1 is SGHVS and CDR2 FQNEAQ. The length of the CDR3 is 13 residues. Trimming stripped 5 bases from V and 1 base from J, with 9 bases between. CDR3 sequence reads: CASSTDRSYEQYF. The CDR3 nucleotides read TGTGCCAGCAGCACGGACAGATCCTACGAGCAGTACTTC.

The CDR3 region is CASSLSHTLRETQYF. The CDR3 DNA reads as TGTGCCAGCAGCTTAAGTCACACCCTTCGGGAGACCCAGTACTTC. This chain links TRBV7-8 with TRBJ2-5; no firm D call. CDR1 is SGHVS and CDR2 is FQNEAQ in the germline V gene. This CDR3 is built from 15 residues. The V gene lost 2 bases and the J gene lost 5 bases, with 15 bases spanning the gap. Combining the CDR3 with reference TRBV7-8 and TRBJ2-5 gives the whole variable domain GAGVSQSPRYKVAKRGQDVALRCDPISGHVSLFWYQQALGQGPEFLTYFQNEAQLDKSGLPSDRFFAERPEGSVSTLKIQRTQQEDSAVYLCASSLSHTLRETQYFGPGTRLLVL.

The chain employs TRBV5-6 and TRBJ1-6, with a tentative D call TRBD1 (5 bases). Per germline, CDR1 SGHDT and CDR2 YYEEEE. The CDR3 has 15 residues. V was cut by 4 bases and J by 4 bases, with 12 bases left in between. The CDR3 DNA is TGTGCCAGCAGCCCGGGACCGCGTTATAATTCACCCCTCCACTTT. The encoded protein is CASSPGPRYNSPLHF.

The chain combines TRBV7-6 with TRBJ2-1; D not certain. The CDR3 runs 11 residues. Germline V gene lookup returns CDR1 SGHVS and CDR2 FNYEAQ. Trimming cost V 5 bases and J 9 bases, with 8 bases left between them. CDR3 loop: CASSPTPEQFF. For the CDR3, the DNA is TGTGCCAGCAGCCCAACGCCTGAGCAGTTCTTC.

V gene TRBV12-3 or TRBV12-4 combines with J gene TRBJ2-7; TRBD1 aligns across 7 bases. This CDR3 is built from 14 residues. The junction had 11 bases not matched to a gene; V was cut back by 5 bases and J by 7 bases. CDR3 sequence reads: CASSVTGWVEEQYF. In DNA, the CDR3 is TGTGCCAGCAGTGTGACAGGGTGGGTTGAGGAGCAGTACTTC.

This clonotype was seen a handful of times. This chain uses TRBV28 with TRBJ1-5; a possible D gene is TRBD1 (5 bases). Germline CDR1 is MDHEN and CDR2 is SYDVKM. V lost 0 bases to trimming and J lost 2 bases, with 11 bases between them. The CDR3 has 16 residues. The CDR3 sequence: CASSLWGGTGNQPQHF. The CDR3 DNA reads as TGTGCCAGCAGTTTATGGGGGGGAACGGGCAATCAGCCCCAGCATTTT.

This clonotype was detected many times. V usage is TRBV28 and J usage is TRBJ1-5, with 8 bases identical to TRBD1. The CDR3 runs to 16 residues. Germline lookup yields CDR1 MDHEN and CDR2 SYDVKM. Germline trimming cut 4 bases from V and 2 bases from J; bases unmatched to any gene: 7. CDR3 in amino acids: CASSSWTGFGNQPQHF. The DNA of the CDR3 is TGTGCCAGCAGTTCCTGGACAGGGTTTGGCAATCAGCCCCAGCATTTT.

The table lists this clonotype with a count of one. This sequence joins TRBV12-5 and TRBJ2-1, with D perhaps TRBD1 (5 bases). V was pared by 1 base and J by 5 bases, with 9 bases between. This CDR3 is 14 amino acids long. Germline V gives CDR1 LGHNT, CDR2 FRNRAP. The CDR3 region has the DNA TGTGCTAGTGGTTTGGGCGCAGGGCACAATGAGCAGTTCTTC. It yields the protein CASGLGAGHNEQFF.

The chain employs TRBV27 and TRBJ1-5, with D unresolved. CDR3 length equals 14 residues. The V gene's germline CDR1 is MNHEY and CDR2 SMNVEV (reference sequence). V lost 10 bases and J 0 bases, leaving 13 bases between the germline ends. CDR3 region: CATQDFYSNQPQHF. The CDR3 DNA is TGTGCCACGCAGGATTTCTATAGCAATCAGCCCCAGCATTTT.

The chain couples TRBV6-1 to TRBJ1-6; the match to TRBD1 covers 8 bases. CDR1 is MNHNS and CDR2 is SASEGT in the germline V gene. The CDR3 extends over 16 amino acids. Germline trimming cut 1 base from V and 10 bases from J; bases unmatched to any gene: 9. The DNA for the CDR3 is TGTGCCAGCAGTGAAGTACCCGGGACAGGATTCTCACCCCTCCACTTT. Protein: CASSEVPGTGFSPLHF.

The gene calls are TRBV20-1 and TRBJ2-7; unclear D gene. CDR3 size: 13 residues. The V end lost 1 base, the J end lost 0 bases, and 7 bases lay between the germline ends. CDR1 and CDR2 (germline): DFQATT, SNEGSKA (reference sequence). CDR3 in DNA: TGCAGTGCTAGAGGAGTCTTCTCCTACGAGCAGTACTTC. Its protein product is CSARGVFSYEQYF.

V usage is TRBV24-1 and J usage is TRBJ2-1; no clear D. The V gene's germline CDR1 is KGHDR and CDR2 SFDVKD. The CDR3 consists of 11 residues. V lost 4 bases to trimming and J lost 5 bases, with 2 bases between them. This chain's CDR3 is CATSENNEQFF. CDR3 in DNA: TGTGCCACCAGTGAAAACAATGAGCAGTTCTTC.